This passage covers 27 T cell receptor beta chains from one sample sequenced in a study of blood T cell repertoires in COVID-19. Clones were sequenced by immunoSEQ multiplex PCR, and TCRdb holds only the in-frame ones, with some missing. The sample comprises over 200,000 clones, about 80% of which are singletons, and around 2% rests with the top ten. Sequenced: PBMCs or T cells enriched from blood (not recorded which). All receptors come from a man between 60 and 75 years old who had recovered from COVID-19.

The chain joins TRBV19 to TRBJ1-4; 7 positions agree with TRBD1. V shed 6 bases, J shed 10 bases, and the junction held 14 bases outside the gene matches. This CDR3 is built from 15 residues. Germline CDR1 and CDR2: LNHDA and SQIVND (reference sequence). The CDR3 bases are TGTGCCAGTAGGGAGACAGGGATCGTAACTGGAAAACTGTTTTTT. Its translation: CASRETGIVTGKLFF.

The rearrangement joins TRBV9 to TRBJ1-4; D perhaps matches TRBD1 (6 bases). This CDR3 has 15 amino acids. The V gene's germline CDR1 is SGDLS and CDR2 YYNGEE. The V end lost 4 bases, the J end lost 8 bases, and 18 bases lay between the germline ends. The CDR3 DNA is TGTGCCAGCAGCCCGCGTACAGGGAACGGAGAAAAACTGTTTTTT. This sequence encodes CASSPRTGNGEKLFF.

This clone was detected only once. V is TRBV11-2 and J is TRBJ2-3; 8 bases are shared with TRBD1. The CDR3 has 15 residues. Germline V gives CDR1 SGHAT, CDR2 FQNNGV. V was clipped by 4 bases and J by 2 bases; unmatched bases: 5. CDR3 in amino acids: CASSSGQANTDTQYF. The CDR3 nucleotides are TGTGCCAGCAGCTCGGGACAGGCCAACACAGATACGCAGTATTTT.

The chain uses TRBV4-3 and TRBJ1-4, with D perhaps matching TRBD1 (6 bases). Trimming took off 3 bases at V and 5 bases at J, with 16 bases between the two ends. Germline V gives CDR1 LGHNA, CDR2 YSLEER. The CDR3 contains 16 residues. CDR3 in amino acids: CASSQGLAGANEKLFF. The CDR3 region has the DNA TGCGCCAGCAGCCAGGGACTAGCGGGGGCCAATGAAAAACTGTTTTTT.

The chain recombines TRBV11-2 with TRBJ1-1; 8 nucleotides agree with TRBD1. V dropped 5 bases and J dropped 9; count of bases not matched to a gene: 11. The CDR3 runs 14 residues. Germline lookup yields CDR1 SGHAT and CDR2 FQNNGV. CDR3 nucleotide sequence: TGTGCCAGCAGCGAGGTCCGACAGGGGCCGAAAGCTTTCTTT. This codes for CASSEVRQGPKAFF.

The CDR3 sequence is CASSFSGGADTQYF. The CDR3 DNA reads as TGTGCCAGCAGCTTTAGCGGGGGGGCAGATACGCAGTATTTT. This chain joins TRBV7-9 and TRBJ2-3, with 11 bases fitting TRBD2. The germline V gene has CDR1 SEHNR and CDR2 FQNEAQ (reference sequence). J was trimmed by 4 bases and V by 3 bases; bases with no gene match: 0. This CDR3 has 14 residues.

The V gene is TRBV7-2, the J gene TRBJ1-2; the match to TRBD1 covers 9 bases. This CDR3 is 13 amino acids long. CDR1 is SGHTA, CDR2 FQGNSA, per germline. V trimming: 4 bases; J trimming: 5 bases; junction bases outside the gene matches: 2. CDR3 residues: CASSWTGEYGYTF. CDR3 in DNA: TGTGCCAGCAGCTGGACAGGGGAATATGGCTACACCTTC.

The V and J genes are TRBV18 and TRBJ1-1; maybe TRBD1 (6 bases). Germline CDR1 reads KGHSH; CDR2 reads LQKENI. Deletions cut 6 bases from V and 1 base from J, with 9 bases between. The CDR3 loop spans 13 amino acids. CDR3 residues: CASSDRQNTEAFF. CDR3 coding DNA: TGTGCCAGCTCGGACAGACAGAACACTGAAGCTTTCTTT.

V gene TRBV11-2 combines with J gene TRBJ2-7; 10 bases align to TRBD2. V shed 5 bases and J 7 bases; nucleotides not matched to a gene: 11. The CDR3 extends over 15 amino acids. CDR1 and CDR2 (germline): SGHAT, FQNNGV. The DNA of the CDR3 is TGTGCCAGCAGCCCCGTGAGCGGGGGGGCGAGGGAGCAGTACTTC. The encoded protein is CASSPVSGGAREQYF.

The rearrangement uses TRBV10-3 and TRBJ2-4; perhaps TRBD2 as D (6 bases). Trimming removed 0 bases at V and 2 bases at J, with 14 bases between. Germline assignment: CDR1 ENHRY and CDR2 SYGVKD. This CDR3 has 17 residues. The CDR3 DNA reads as TGTGCCATCAGTGAGTCGGGGGGTCGAGGTCCCAAAAACATTCAGTACTTC. Protein sequence: CAISESGGRGPKNIQYF.

The J gene is TRBJ1-1, the V gene TRBV5-1; D might be TRBD1 (5 bases). Looked up from germline, CDR1 is SGHRS and CDR2 is YFSETQ. V lost 0 bases and J lost 2, with 20 bases in between. The CDR3 is made up of 18 amino acids. CDR3 loop: CASSLEGLSGQFNTEAFF. The DNA of the CDR3 is TGCGCCAGCAGCTTGGAGGGACTGTCGGGGCAGTTTAACACTGAAGCTTTCTTT.

CDR3 sequence: CASSPRTGGSSGGANVLTF. For the CDR3, the DNA is TGTGCCAGCAGTCCCCGGACGGGGGGTAGTTCGGGTGGGGCCAACGTCCTGACTTTC. The gene calls are TRBV27 and TRBJ2-6, with 7 bases that match TRBD2. From germline, CDR1 is MNHEY and CDR2 SMNVEV (reference sequence). The CDR3 has 19 residues. Trimming at V came to 5 bases and at J to 3 bases, leaving 16 bases not matched to a gene.

The V gene is TRBV28, the J gene TRBJ1-5; D is ambiguous. The CDR3 spans 16 residues. Trimming removed 1 base at V and 0 bases at J, with 10 bases between. Germline V gene lookup returns CDR1 MDHEN and CDR2 SYDVKM. CDR3 region: CASSLYAGNSNQPQHF. Here the CDR3 DNA reads TGTGCCAGCAGTTTATATGCGGGAAATAGCAATCAGCCCCAGCATTTT.

This chain connects TRBV6-5 to TRBJ1-2; a possible D gene is TRBD1 (6 bases). The length of the CDR3 is 12 residues. CDR1 is MNHEY, CDR2 SVGAGI, per germline. Trimming stripped 4 bases from V and 7 bases from J, with 10 bases between. As DNA, the CDR3 is TGTGCCAGCAGTTCCAGGGGCGGTGGCTACACCTTC. Amino acid sequence: CASSSRGGGYTF.

The gene calls are TRBV5-1 and TRBJ1-4, with 9 bases identical to TRBD1. CDR3 length equals 17 residues. From germline, CDR1 is SGHRS and CDR2 YFSETQ. Trimming removed 3 bases from V and 3 bases from J; junction bases left unmatched: 9. The CDR3 DNA reads as TGCGCCAGCAGCTGGACAGGGGTTGCGTCGGCTAATGAAAAACTGTTTTTT. Translating gives CASSWTGVASANEKLFF.

This clone was recorded once. This sequence joins TRBV5-6 and TRBJ1-2; D call uncertain. The ends were cut back, 1 base at V and 7 bases at J, with 8 bases in the middle. This CDR3 spans 12 amino acids. CDR1 is SGHDT and CDR2 is YYEEEE in the germline V gene. The CDR3 reads CASSLSSGGYTF. The DNA for the CDR3 is TGTGCCAGCAGCTTGTCCTCGGGTGGCTACACCTTC. The full variable domain, its missing parts supplied by reference TRBV5-6 and TRBJ1-2, is DAGVTQSPTHLIKTRGQQVTLRCSPKSGHDTVSWYQQALGQGPQFIFQYYEEEERQRGNFPDRFSGHQFPNYSSELNVNALLLGDSALYLCASSLSSGGYTFGSGTRLTVV.

V and J are TRBV19 and TRBJ2-1; TRBD2 matches at 7 bases. The CDR3 spans 15 residues. CDR1 LNHDA and CDR2 SQIVND come from the germline V gene (reference sequence). The ends lost 7 bases at V and 3 bases at J; junction bases unmatched: 9. This CDR3 reads CASTPAAGDYNEQFF. The CDR3 DNA reads TGTGCCAGTACCCCTGCCGCGGGGGACTACAATGAGCAGTTCTTC. Supplemented by reference TRBV19 and TRBJ2-1, the full variable domain reads DGGITQSPKYLFRKEGQNVTLSCEQNLNHDAMYWYRQDPGQGLRLIYYSQIVNDFQKGDIAEGYSVSREKKESFPLTVTSAQKNPTAFYLCASTPAAGDYNEQFFGPGTRLTVL.

This chain connects TRBV19 to TRBJ1-2, with D possibly being TRBD1 (6 bases). Trimming stripped 5 bases from V and 4 bases from J, with 11 bases between. Germline V gives CDR1 LNHDA, CDR2 SQIVND (reference sequence). The CDR3 has 13 amino acids. CDR3 residues: CASSPGQLYGYTF. CDR3 bases: TGTGCCAGTAGTCCCGGACAGCTCTATGGCTACACCTTC.

The V and J genes are TRBV5-1 and TRBJ2-3, with TRBD1 identical over 8 bases. V lost 3 bases to trimming and J lost 6 bases; unmatched junction nucleotides: 6. Germline assignment: CDR1 SGHRS and CDR2 YFSETQ. There are 14 residues in the CDR3. This CDR3 reads CASSSGQGEDTQYF. Written as DNA, the CDR3 is TGCGCCAGCAGCTCCGGACAGGGTGAGGATACGCAGTATTTT.

The chain carries TRBV14 and TRBJ1-6; TRBD1 matches at 10 bases. Per germline, CDR1 SGHDN and CDR2 FVKESK. The CDR3 length is 16 residues. V lost 2 bases, J lost 10 bases, and 8 bases stayed unmatched. The CDR3 reads CASSQHRDRGLSPLHF. The CDR3 DNA follows: TGTGCCAGCAGCCAACACCGGGACAGGGGCTTATCACCCCTCCACTTT. Full variable domain (missing parts from reference TRBV14 and TRBJ1-6): EAGVTQFPSHSVIEKGQTVTLRCDPISGHDNLYWYRRVMGKEIKFLLHFVKESKQDESGMPNNRFLAERTGGTYSTLKVQPAELEDSGVYFCASSQHRDRGLSPLHFGNGTRLTVT.

J is TRBJ1-1 and V is TRBV16; 7 bases map to TRBD1. Germline V lookup: CDR1 KGHSY, CDR2 FQNENV. The ends lost 3 bases at V and 5 bases at J; junction bases unmatched: 6. The CDR3 is made up of 14 amino acids. This CDR3 is CASSQRTGYTEAFF. The DNA for the CDR3 is TGTGCCAGCAGCCAGCGGACAGGATATACTGAAGCTTTCTTT.

The chain is built from TRBV6-2 or TRBV6-3 and TRBJ2-1; 7 bases match TRBD1. CDR3 size: 14 residues. J gave up 4 bases and V 4 bases, and 4 bases lay outside the gene matches. Looked up from germline, CDR1 is MNHEY and CDR2 is SVGEGT. CDR3 region: CASSSEGAYNEQFF. The CDR3 DNA reads as TGTGCCAGCAGTTCAGAGGGGGCATACAATGAGCAGTTCTTC.

This clone came up once. The genes are TRBV23-1 and TRBJ1-4; the match to TRBD1 covers 7 bases. TRBV23-1 is assigned to the ORF class and has an uncertain function. There are 14 residues in the CDR3. Losses at the gene ends were 3 bases for V and 10 bases for J; bases not matched to a gene: 8. CDR3 coding DNA: TGCGCCAGCAGTCATCGGGCAGGGGGAAGAAAACTGTTTTTT. Protein product: CASSHRAGGRKLFF.

This chain connects TRBV19 to TRBJ1-2; D perhaps matches TRBD1 (6 bases). Trimming took 6 bases from V and 5 from J, leaving 13 bases between them. Germline CDR1 reads LNHDA; CDR2 reads SQIVND (reference sequence). The CDR3 is 13 amino acids. Written as DNA, the CDR3 is TGTGCCAGTAGGTCGACAGGAGCGTATGGCTACACCTTC. Residues: CASRSTGAYGYTF.

The rearrangement uses TRBV7-8 and TRBJ1-3, with D hard to call. This CDR3 has 15 amino acids. V lost 6 bases and J 0 bases, leaving 12 bases between the germline ends. The germline gives CDR1 SGHVS, CDR2 FQNEAQ. CDR3 loop: CASSPILDSGNTIYF. CDR3 bases: TGTGCCAGCAGTCCAATCCTAGACTCTGGAAACACCATATATTTT.

V usage is TRBV4-1 and J usage is TRBJ2-3, with D perhaps TRBD2 (5 bases). Looked up from germline, CDR1 is MGHRA and CDR2 is YSYEKL. With 1 base removed from V and 2 bases from J, the gap between germline ends came to 10 bases. This CDR3 has 15 residues. The CDR3 DNA reads as TGCGCCAGCAGCCAAGGAACCGGGATCACAGATACGCAGTATTTT. Translation: CASSQGTGITDTQYF.

V is TRBV24-1 and J is TRBJ2-6, with a possible D match to TRBD1 (5 bases). In germline, CDR1 is KGHDR, CDR2 SFDVKD. The CDR3 spans 15 residues. V lost 7 bases and J 0 bases, leaving 9 bases between the germline ends. CDR3 coding DNA: TGTGCCACCAGCCACAGGTACTCTGGGGCCAACGTCCTGACTTTC. Protein: CATSHRYSGANVLTF.